This T cell receptor (beta chain) is drawn from a study of T cells expressing NK-cell markers. Study-level background: Underlying the TCR beta repertoires were sorted CD3+CD56+NKG2C+, CD3+CD56+NKG2C- and CD3+CD56-NKG2C+ T cells.

Reanalyzing the 5' RACE reads, TCRdb keeps one entry per CDR3 protein, without DNA. The sample has 440,000 or so distinct CDR3 sequences. Germline lookup yields CDR1 SGHVS and CDR2 FNYEAQ. This CDR3 spans 16 amino acids. This rearrangement joins TRBV7-6 to TRBJ2-3; without DNA, the TCRdb call of TRBD2 cannot be checked. The clonotype comes from a woman aged 18 to 69 in good health. Sequences were obtained from blood T cells: a sorted CD56 or NKG2C T cell subset, CD4+ or CD8+ T cells, or bulk PBMC T cells (not recorded which). The CDR3 here is CASSPVAGGYTDTQYF. The entire variable domain, with the rest obtained from reference TRBV7-6 and TRBJ2-3, is as follows: GAGVSQSPRYKVTKRGQDVALRCDPISGHVSLYWYRQALGQGPEFLTYFNYEAQQDKSGLPNDRFSAERPEGSISTLTIQRTEQRDSAMYRCASSPVAGGYTDTQYFGPGTRLTVL.